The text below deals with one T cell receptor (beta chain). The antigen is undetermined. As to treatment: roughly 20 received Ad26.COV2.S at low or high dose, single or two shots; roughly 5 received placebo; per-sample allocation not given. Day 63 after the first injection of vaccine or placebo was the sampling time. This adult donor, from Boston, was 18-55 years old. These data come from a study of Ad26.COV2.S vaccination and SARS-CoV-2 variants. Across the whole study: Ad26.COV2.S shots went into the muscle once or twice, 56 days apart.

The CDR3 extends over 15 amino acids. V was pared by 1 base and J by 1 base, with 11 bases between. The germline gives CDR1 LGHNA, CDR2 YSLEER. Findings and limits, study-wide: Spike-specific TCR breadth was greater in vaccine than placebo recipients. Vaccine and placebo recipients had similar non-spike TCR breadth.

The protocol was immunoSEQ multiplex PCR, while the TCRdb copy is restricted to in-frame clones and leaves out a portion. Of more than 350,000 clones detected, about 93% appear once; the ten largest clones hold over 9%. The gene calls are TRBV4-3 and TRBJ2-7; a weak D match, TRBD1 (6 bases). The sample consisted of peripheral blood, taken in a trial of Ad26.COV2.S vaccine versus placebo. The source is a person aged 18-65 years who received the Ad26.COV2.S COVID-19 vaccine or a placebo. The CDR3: CASSQVGTPSYEQYF. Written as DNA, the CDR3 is TGCGCCAGCAGCCAAGTGGGGACACCTTCCTACGAGCAGTACTTC.